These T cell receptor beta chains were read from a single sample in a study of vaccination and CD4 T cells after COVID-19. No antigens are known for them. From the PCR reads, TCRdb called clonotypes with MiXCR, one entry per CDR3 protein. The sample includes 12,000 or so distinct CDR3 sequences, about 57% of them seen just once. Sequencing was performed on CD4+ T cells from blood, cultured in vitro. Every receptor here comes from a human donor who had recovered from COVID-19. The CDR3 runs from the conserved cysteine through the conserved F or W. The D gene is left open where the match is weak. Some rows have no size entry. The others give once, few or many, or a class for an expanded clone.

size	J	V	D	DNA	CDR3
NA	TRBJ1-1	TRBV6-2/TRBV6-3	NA	TGTGCCAGCACCGGAAGGGGGGGAAGGACTGAAGCTTTCTTT	CASTGRGGRTEAFF
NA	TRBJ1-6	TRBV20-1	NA	TGCAGTGCTAGAGTCCCTCTCCAGGGTGAAAATTCACCCCTCCACTTT	CSARVPLQGENSPLHF
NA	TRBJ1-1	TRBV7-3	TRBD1	TGTGCCAGCAGCTTAACGCCACAGGGGTCCGAAGCTTTCTTT	CASSLTPQGSEAFF
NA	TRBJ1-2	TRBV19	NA	TGTGCCAGTAGTATGATCTCGGACCTACAAGGCTATGGCTACACCTTC	CASSMISDLQGYGYTF
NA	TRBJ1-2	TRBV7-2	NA	TGTGCCAGCAGCTTACTAACCCGGGACGGCGATGGCTACACCTTC	CASSLLTRDGDGYTF
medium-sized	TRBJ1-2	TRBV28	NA	TGTGCCACCTACATTAACTATGGCTACACCTTC	CATYINYGYTF
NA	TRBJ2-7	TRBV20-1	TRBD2	TGCAGTGCTGAGAGGGCTAGCGGGGGGCCCTCCTACGAGCAGTACTTC	CSAERASGGPSYEQYF
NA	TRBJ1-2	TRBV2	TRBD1	TGTGCCAGCGAAACAGGGGCGAACTATGGCTACACCTTC	CASETGANYGYTF
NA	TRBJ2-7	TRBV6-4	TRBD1	TGTGCCAGCAGAGGACAGGGGGTGGTCGTGTACGAGCAGTACTTC	CASRGQGVVVYEQYF
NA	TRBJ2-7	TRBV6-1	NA	TGTGCCAGCACTCCCTCTTTGGGCCCCGGCGAGCAGTACTTC	CASTPSLGPGEQYF
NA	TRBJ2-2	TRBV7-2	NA	TGTGCCAGCAGCTTAATAAACACCGGGGAGCTGTTTTTT	CASSLINTGELFF
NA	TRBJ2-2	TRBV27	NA	TGTGCCAGCAGTTTATGGGCAGGGACCGGGGAGCTGTTTTTT	CASSLWAGTGELFF
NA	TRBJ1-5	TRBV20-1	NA	TGCAGTGCCATGAGGGGCAATCAGCCCCAGCATTTT	CSAMRGNQPQHF
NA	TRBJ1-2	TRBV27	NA	TGTGCCAGCACCGCCTCCCCACAGGGAATTCGTGGCTACACCTTC	CASTASPQGIRGYTF
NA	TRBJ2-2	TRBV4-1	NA	TGCGCCAGCAGCCAAGTCCGCAAGAACACCGGGGAGCTGTTTTTT	CASSQVRKNTGELFF
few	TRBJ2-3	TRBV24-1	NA	TGTGCCACCAGTGAGAGGGGCCCAGATACGCAGTATTTT	CATSERGPDTQYF
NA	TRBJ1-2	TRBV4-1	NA	TGCGCCAGCAGCCCCGGGACGGCATATGGCTACACCTTC	CASSPGTAYGYTF
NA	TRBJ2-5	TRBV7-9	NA	TGTGCCAGCAGCTACAGTAAAGGAGCGGCCCAGGAGACCCAGTACTTC	CASSYSKGAAQETQYF
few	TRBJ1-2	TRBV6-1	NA	TGTGCCAGCAGCCGATCCCCGGACGGGCCCTATGGCTACACCTTC	CASSRSPDGPYGYTF
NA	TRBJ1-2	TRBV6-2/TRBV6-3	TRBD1	TGTGCCAGCAGTTCACCATGGACAGGCTTCTATGGCTACACCTTC	CASSSPWTGFYGYTF
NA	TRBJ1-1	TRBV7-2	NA	TGTGCCAGCAGCTTACAAGGCACGAACACTGAAGCTTTCTTT	CASSLQGTNTEAFF
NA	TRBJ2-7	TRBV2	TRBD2	TGTGCCAGCAGTGGGACAGGTGGGACTAGCGGGAGATACGAGCAGTACTTC	CASSGTGGTSGRYEQYF
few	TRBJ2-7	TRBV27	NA	TGTGCCAGCAGTTCAACCTCACGACTAGGAGCGGGTTACGAGCAGTACTTC	CASSSTSRLGAGYEQYF
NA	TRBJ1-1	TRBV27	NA	TGTGCCAGCAGTTTATCAGGGACGGTGAACACTGAAGCTTTCTTT	CASSLSGTVNTEAFF
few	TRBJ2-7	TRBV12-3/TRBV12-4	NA	TGTGCCAGCAGTCTGCAAAGACAGAACGAGCAGTACTTC	CASSLQRQNEQYF
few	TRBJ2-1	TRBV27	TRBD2	TGTGCCAGCAGTTTATTGGTGGGGGTAGCGGGAGTAGGGGAGCAGTTCTTC	CASSLLVGVAGVGEQFF
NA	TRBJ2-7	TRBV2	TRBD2	TGTGCCAGCAGCGTGGGACTAGCGGGGGCCTACGAGCAGTACTTC	CASSVGLAGAYEQYF
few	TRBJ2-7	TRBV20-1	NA	TGCAGTGCTAGAATTGTGGGGGGCACCTACGAGCAGTACTTC	CSARIVGGTYEQYF
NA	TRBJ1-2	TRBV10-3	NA	TGTGCCATCAGCACCTCAGGGGAATCGCATGGCTACACCTTC	CAISTSGESHGYTF
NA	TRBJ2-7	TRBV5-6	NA	TGTGCCAGCAGCTTCCGGGAGATAAGCCACGAGCAGTACTTC	CASSFREISHEQYF
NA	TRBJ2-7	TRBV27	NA	TGTGCCAGCAGTTTATCCCTCGGCACAACCTACGAGCAGTACTTC	CASSLSLGTTYEQYF
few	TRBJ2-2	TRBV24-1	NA	TGTGCCACCACCCGGGACAACTACACCGGGGAGCTGTTTTTT	CATTRDNYTGELFF
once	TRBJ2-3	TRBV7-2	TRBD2	TGTGCCAGCAGCTTATCCGGGACTAGCGGGGGGGGACGCACAGATACGCAGTATTTT	CASSLSGTSGGGRTDTQYF
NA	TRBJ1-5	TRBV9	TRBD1	TGTGCCAGCAGCTTAGGGACAGGGAGAGGTCAGCCCCAGCATTTT	CASSLGTGRGQPQHF
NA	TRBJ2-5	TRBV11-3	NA	TGTGCCAGCAGCTTAGGGGCAAAAGAGACCCAGTACTTC	CASSLGAKETQYF
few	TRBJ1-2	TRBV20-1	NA	TGCAGTGCGGAGGGGACTATCTATGGCTACACCTTC	CSAEGTIYGYTF
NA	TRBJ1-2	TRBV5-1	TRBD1	TGCGCCACCCAAGCTGGACAGGGCTATGGCTACACCTTC	CATQAGQGYGYTF
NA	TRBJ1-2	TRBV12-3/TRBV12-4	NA	TGTGCCAGCAGTTTAGATGTCAGGGAAAGCTATGGCTACACCTTC	CASSLDVRESYGYTF
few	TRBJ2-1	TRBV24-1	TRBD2	TGTGCCACCAGTGATATCCCCTCCCCAGCGGGAGGTCGCAATGAGCAGTTCTTC	CATSDIPSPAGGRNEQFF
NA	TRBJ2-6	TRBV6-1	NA	TGTGCCAGCAGTGAGAACAGGGTCGGGGCCAACGTCCTGACTTTC	CASSENRVGANVLTF
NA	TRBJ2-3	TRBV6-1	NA	TGTGCCAGCAGTCCCGGGTGGATAGCGACCCAAACAGATACGCAGTATTTT	CASSPGWIATQTDTQYF
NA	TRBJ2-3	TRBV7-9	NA	TGTGCCAGCAGCTTATTGGCCCCCAGGGACACCAACACAGATACGCAGTATTTT	CASSLLAPRDTNTDTQYF
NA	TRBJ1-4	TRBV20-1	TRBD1	TGCAGTGCTCTCACAGGGGTGGGGGAAAAACTGTTTTTT	CSALTGVGEKLFF
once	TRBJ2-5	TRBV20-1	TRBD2	TGCAGTGCAGGGGGACTAGCGGGGCGAGAGACCCAGTACTTC	CSAGGLAGRETQYF
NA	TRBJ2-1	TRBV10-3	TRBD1	TGTGCCATCAGTGAGTCAGGGACAGGGGGCGTTGAGCAGTTCTTC	CAISESGTGGVEQFF
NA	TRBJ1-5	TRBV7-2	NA	TGTGCCAGCAGCTTCCAAGGGAGCAATCAGCCCCAGCATTTT	CASSFQGSNQPQHF